These 5 T cell receptor beta chains came from one sample sequenced in a study of response to subunit inactivated influenza vaccine. TCRdb used MiXCR to reprocess the RT-PCR reads, holding one entry per CDR3 protein. The table lists over 400,000 distinct CDR3 sequences, approximately 13% of them singletons. The sample here was PBMCs from blood, taken about 40 days after vaccination. These receptors originate from a man aged 50 or older who received an inactivated influenza vaccine.

This clonotype came up a few times. The CDR3 DNA reads as TGTGCCACCAGCAGAGATATGCAGGACGGTGAGCAGTTCTTC. Translation: CATSRDMQDGEQFF. This chain uses TRBV15 with TRBJ2-1; D is undetermined. CDR1 LNHNV and CDR2 YYDKDF come from the germline V gene (reference sequence). Trimming stripped 0 bases from V and 9 bases from J, with 12 bases between. CDR3 length: 14 amino acids.

The rearrangement joins TRBV20-1 to TRBJ2-3; 10 nucleotides line up with TRBD2. The CDR3 covers 17 residues. Germline trimming cut 0 bases from V and 3 bases from J; bases unmatched to any gene: 9. Looked up from germline, CDR1 is DFQATT and CDR2 is SNEGSKA (reference sequence). CDR3 nucleotides: TGCAGTGCTAGAGATCCTCTAGCGGGAGTGACTACAGATACGCAGTATTTT. It yields the protein CSARDPLAGVTTDTQYF.

Ten or more counts support this clonotype. J is TRBJ2-2 and V is TRBV30; 9 nucleotides line up with TRBD1. V lost 4 bases to trimming and J lost 5 bases; unmatched junction nucleotides: 11. The CDR3 loop spans 16 amino acids. The germline V gene has CDR1 GTSNPN and CDR2 SVGIG (reference sequence). The CDR3 loop is CAWNRIGTGPTGELFF. The CDR3 region has the DNA TGTGCCTGGAATAGAATAGGGACAGGGCCAACCGGGGAGCTGTTTTTT.

This clonotype was picked up a small number of times. The V and J genes are TRBV20-1 and TRBJ1-1, with D possibly being TRBD1 (6 bases). V shed 7 bases and J shed 0 bases, with 15 bases lying between them. The germline gives CDR1 DFQATT, CDR2 SNEGSKA (reference sequence). The CDR3 runs to 14 residues. CDR3: CSGWAEGVNTEAFF. In DNA, the CDR3 is TGCAGTGGGTGGGCCGAGGGGGTGAACACTGAAGCTTTCTTT.

J is TRBJ2-7 and V is TRBV24-1; tentative D call: TRBD1 (6 bases). This CDR3 is 14 amino acids long. V lost 3 bases, J lost 6 bases, and 14 bases lay in between. The germline V gene has CDR1 KGHDR and CDR2 SFDVKD. The CDR3 here is CATSDQQGSGEQYF. CDR3 DNA: TGTGCCACCAGTGATCAACAGGGAAGCGGCGAGCAGTACTTC.